This T cell receptor beta chain was obtained from a study of control samples from healthy donors and cancer patients. The data were produced by immunoSEQ multiplex PCR, yet TCRdb's version contains in-frame clones alone and is incomplete. This table holds around 170,000 clones, about 91% found once. Trimming left V 11 bases short and J 2 bases short, with 16 bases between. CDR3 length equals 14 residues. CDR1 is MDHEN and CDR2 is SYDVKM in the germline V gene. J is TRBJ1-5 and V is TRBV28; the D is unclear. This sequence originates from a woman aged 25 to 39 in good health. Sequenced: blood. The CDR3 is CAGSPSLGNQPQHF. CDR3 nucleotides: TGTGCCGGGAGCCCCTCTCTGGGCAATCAGCCCCAGCATTTT. Together with reference TRBV28 and TRBJ1-5, the CDR3 gives the full variable domain: DVKVTQSSRYLVKRTGEKVFLECVQDMDHENMFWYRQDPGLGLRLIYFSYDVKMKEKGDIPEGYSVSREKKERFSLILESASTNQTSMYLCAGSPSLGNQPQHFGDGTRLSIL.